These 15 T cell receptor beta chains share one sample of origin, sequenced in a study of blood T cell repertoires in COVID-19 (dated by TCRdb to the early 2020s). Libraries came from the immunoSEQ multiplex PCR assay. The table comes from immuneACCESS by way of TCRdb, which keeps in-frame sequences with V and J called. Part of the clones is missing from these tables; in studies checked, under half for an unresolved V gene and the rest for unknown reasons. The sample data list 250,000 to 350,000 clones, and around 87% of these were observed just once. Approximately 4.5% of the sample is in the top ten clones. Sequenced input: PBMCs or T cells enriched from blood (not recorded which). These receptors were taken from a woman aged 18-29 years with acute COVID-19.

The chain carries TRBV5-6 and TRBJ2-6, with D unclear. Trimming pared 6 bases from V and 0 bases from J, leaving 16 bases between. Germline loops: CDR1 SGHDT, CDR2 YYEEEE. The CDR3 has 17 amino acids. This chain's CDR3 is CASTPWAGPSGANVLTF. The CDR3 bases are TGTGCCAGCACCCCCTGGGCAGGTCCCTCTGGGGCCAACGTCCTGACTTTC.

The rearrangement links TRBV3-1 (or the pseudogene TRBV3-2) to TRBJ2-5; D may be TRBD2 (7 bases). Trimming removed 7 bases from V and 5 bases from J, with 20 bases in between. Germline V gives CDR1 LGHDT, CDR2 YNNKEL (reference sequence). The CDR3 totals 15 residues. CDR3 residues: CASTLGGRELETQYF. The CDR3 bases are TGTGCCAGCACCCTGGGGGGGCGCGAGTTGGAGACCCAGTACTTC.

This chain joins TRBV9 and TRBJ2-7; maybe TRBD2 (5 bases). Looked up from germline, CDR1 is SGDLS and CDR2 is YYNGEE. V lost 3 bases and J lost 0, with 13 bases in between. CDR3 length: 15 residues. CDR3 sequence: CASSGGWADSYEQYF. Written as DNA, the CDR3 is TGTGCCAGCAGCGGAGGGTGGGCCGACTCCTACGAGCAGTACTTC.

The chain uses TRBV24-1 and TRBJ1-2; 9 bases agree with TRBD1. This CDR3 has 15 amino acids. Germline CDR1 is KGHDR and CDR2 is SFDVKD. The junction had 6 bases not matched to a gene; V was cut back by 5 bases and J by 3 bases. CDR3 DNA: TGTGCCACCAGTGGCGGACAGGGGTTTGACTATGGCTACACCTTC. It is translated as CATSGGQGFDYGYTF.

The V and J genes are TRBV3-1 (or the pseudogene TRBV3-2) and TRBJ2-3; D gene ambiguous. The CDR3 covers 11 residues. V was trimmed by 5 bases and J by 6 bases, leaving 6 bases between them. Germline CDR1 LGHDT, CDR2 YNNKEL (reference sequence). The CDR3 spells CASSAYDTQYF. CDR3 sequence (DNA): TGTGCCAGCAGCGCCTACGATACGCAGTATTTT.

This chain connects TRBV5-1 to TRBJ2-3; perhaps TRBD2 as D (5 bases). The CDR3 length is 13 residues. V gave up 6 bases and J gave up 4 bases, with 12 bases separating them. The germline V gene has CDR1 SGHRS and CDR2 YFSETQ. The CDR3: CASKSVGADTQYF. Written as DNA, the CDR3 is TGCGCCAGCAAATCAGTCGGGGCAGATACGCAGTATTTT.

This chain uses TRBV28 with TRBJ2-3; 10 positions match TRBD1. Germline values: CDR1 MDHEN, CDR2 SYDVKM. This CDR3 spans 15 amino acids. J lost 6 bases, V lost 6 bases, and 9 bases had no gene match. The chain's CDR3 is CASSSMTGGMDTQYF. The CDR3 DNA follows: TGTGCCAGCAGCTCTATGACAGGGGGCATGGATACGCAGTATTTT.

This clone was seen a single time. The CDR3 sequence is CASSEASLAGTDTQYF. In nucleotides, the CDR3 is TGTGCCAGCAGTGAAGCTTCCCTAGCGGGCACAGATACGCAGTATTTT. The J gene is TRBJ2-3, the V gene TRBV2; TRBD2 agrees at 7 bases. Germline values: CDR1 SNHLY, CDR2 FYNNEI. The length of the CDR3 is 16 residues. The junction had 4 bases not matched to a gene; V was cut back by 0 bases and J by 1 base. Using reference TRBV2 and TRBJ2-3 for the parts outside the CDR3, the full variable domain is EPEVTQTPSHQVTQMGQEVILRCVPISNHLYFYWYRQILGQKVEFLVSFYNNEISEKSEIFDDQFSVERPDGSNFTLKIRSTKLEDSAMYFCASSEASLAGTDTQYFGPGTRLTVL.

The chain recombines TRBV5-1 with TRBJ1-1; no clear D gene. The V end was cut by 1 base, the J end by 2 bases, with 12 bases between. The germline V gene encodes CDR1 SGHRS and CDR2 YFSETQ. The CDR3 covers 15 residues. The CDR3 region has the DNA TGCGCCAGCAGCTTGTTGGGCACATTCAACACTGAAGCTTTCTTT. Protein sequence: CASSLLGTFNTEAFF.

The chain has TRBV3-1 (or the pseudogene TRBV3-2) and TRBJ1-2, with D maybe TRBD1 (6 bases). CDR3 size: 15 residues. The germline V gene has CDR1 LGHDT and CDR2 YNNKEL (reference sequence). Trimming took off 0 bases at V and 2 bases at J, with 10 bases between the two ends. CDR3 loop: CASSQEAGANYGYTF. The CDR3 nucleotides are TGTGCCAGCAGCCAAGAAGCAGGGGCCAACTATGGCTACACCTTC.

The J gene is TRBJ2-4, the V gene TRBV24-1; D gene ambiguous. CDR3 length equals 13 residues. Per the germline V gene, CDR1 is KGHDR and CDR2 is SFDVKD. V was clipped by 6 bases and J by 5 bases, with 10 bases between them. The CDR3 is CATSLPSENIQYF. The CDR3 nucleotides are TGTGCCACCAGTCTTCCCAGCGAAAACATTCAGTACTTC.

This clone occurred once. The sample contains more than one DNA sequence encoding this CDR3. J is TRBJ2-1 and V is TRBV5-1, with D uncertain. The V gene's germline CDR1 is SGHRS and CDR2 YFSETQ. V lost 0 bases and J lost 5, with 3 bases in between. The CDR3 runs to 12 residues. CDR3 DNA sequence: TGCGCCAGCAGCTTGGGAGACAATGAGCAGTTCTTC. As protein: CASSLGDNEQFF.

To note about this clone: The junction does not match germline at one end; this may be a read error. The rearrangement uses TRBV28 and TRBJ1-2; D is unclear. In germline, CDR1 is MDHEN, CDR2 SYDVKM. The length of the CDR3 is 12 residues. CDR3 protein: CTSSQTNYGYTF. Here the CDR3 DNA reads TGTACCAGCAGTCAGACTAACTATGGCTACACCTTC.

The chain couples TRBV27 to TRBJ2-7; 10 nucleotides align to TRBD2. This CDR3 is 16 amino acids long. Germline V gene sequence: CDR1 MNHEY, CDR2 SMNVEV (reference sequence). V gave up 8 bases and J gave up 4 bases; unmatched junction bases: 14. CDR3 loop: CASDPKGASGSYEQYF. The CDR3 DNA reads TGTGCCAGCGACCCTAAGGGTGCTAGCGGGAGTTACGAGCAGTACTTC.

This chain uses TRBV7-3 with TRBJ1-1; 10 bases match TRBD1. The CDR3 runs to 17 residues. The V and J ends lost 5 bases and 1 base, in that order; junction bases with no gene match: 10. CDR1 SGHTA and CDR2 FQGTGA come from the germline V gene. In nucleotides, the CDR3 is TGTGCCAGCAGCCCCTGGGACAGGGGCCGGACGAACACTGAAGCTTTCTTT. Its translation: CASSPWDRGRTNTEAFF.